This passage covers 29 T cell receptor beta chains from one sample sequenced in a study of blood T cell repertoires in COVID-19. Here immunoSEQ multiplex PCR was the method, and the copy in TCRdb shows in-frame clones only, minus some. The sample yields fewer than 250,000 clones, around nine tenths seen once. Sequencing used peripheral blood. These receptor sequences come from a man aged 55 to 70 with acute or convalescent COVID-19.

The chain employs TRBV23-1 and TRBJ2-1; maybe TRBD1 (6 bases). TRBV23-1 is an open reading frame whose function is uncertain. CDR3 length equals 15 residues. V lost 2 bases and J 4 bases, leaving 12 bases between the germline ends. The CDR3: CASSQDHRVYNEQFF. The CDR3 DNA sequence: TGCGCCAGCAGTCAAGACCACAGGGTATACAATGAGCAGTTCTTC.

V usage is TRBV18 and J usage is TRBJ1-2, with TRBD1 as a possible D gene (5 bases). Germline CDR1 and CDR2: KGHSH and LQKENI. V lost 6 bases to trimming and J lost 0 bases, with 17 bases between them. The CDR3 sequence is 16 residues long. The CDR3 DNA reads TGTGCCAGCTCCCCAAAACAGGCAGGGACTAACTATGGCTACACCTTC. It yields the protein CASSPKQAGTNYGYTF.

This clone was detected only once. This rearrangement joins TRBV19 to TRBJ1-5; 10 nucleotides align to TRBD1. With V trimmed by 6 bases and J by 6 bases, 5 bases remained unmatched. The CDR3 is 14 residues long. CDR1 and CDR2 from the germline V gene are LNHDA and SQIVND (reference sequence). DNA for the CDR3: TGTGCCAGTAGGGGACAGGGGATTGGTCAGCCCCAGCATTTT. Amino acid sequence: CASRGQGIGQPQHF.

The chain recombines TRBV19 with TRBJ1-5; TRBD1 matches 7 bases. Germline lookup yields CDR1 LNHDA and CDR2 SQIVND (reference sequence). Trimming cost V 7 bases and J 0 bases; bases outside gene matches: 12. The CDR3 consists of 17 residues. The CDR3 sequence is CASTPDRSTYSNQPQHF. The CDR3 region has the DNA TGTGCCAGTACCCCGGACAGGAGTACCTATAGCAATCAGCCCCAGCATTTT.

This clone was seen more than once but under ten times. This rearrangement joins TRBV11-2 to TRBJ2-7; D is unresolved. V was shortened by 4 bases and J by 2 bases, with 3 bases between the two germline ends. CDR3 length equals 11 residues. Germline V CDR1 and CDR2: SGHAT, FQNNGV. The chain's CDR3 is CASSSTYEQYF. CDR3 coding DNA: TGTGCCAGCAGCTCCACCTACGAGCAGTACTTC.

This chain connects TRBV5-4 to TRBJ2-6, with a weak D call TRBD1 (6 bases). Germline loops: CDR1 SGHNT, CDR2 YYREEE (reference sequence). The CDR3 has 14 residues. Trimming removed 7 bases at V and 2 bases at J, with 10 bases between. The CDR3, as DNA: TGTGCCAGCCTAAACAGGGCTGGGGCCAACGTCCTGACTTTC. Translation gives CASLNRAGANVLTF.

This clone has a single count. The rearrangement uses TRBV6-6 and TRBJ2-5; 8 bases agree with TRBD2. The trim removed 6 bases at V and 5 bases at J, leaving 11 bases unmatched. This CDR3 has 15 residues. CDR1 MNHNY and CDR2 SVGAGI come from the germline V gene (reference sequence). Here the CDR3 DNA reads TGTGCCAGCAGCCACCTGAGCGGGGGTGCTGAGACCCAGTACTTC. It is translated as CASSHLSGGAETQYF.

The gene calls are TRBV18 and TRBJ2-7; D is undetermined. Per the germline V gene, CDR1 is KGHSH and CDR2 is LQKENI. Trimming shortened V by 4 bases and J by 3 bases, and 19 bases separated the two germline ends. CDR3 length equals 16 residues. The CDR3 protein is CASSLESYDGDYEQYF. The DNA for the CDR3 is TGTGCCAGCTCACTGGAGAGCTACGACGGAGACTACGAGCAGTACTTC. The full variable domain, with the rest looked up from reference TRBV18 and TRBJ2-7, is NAGVMQNPRHLVRRRGQEARLRCSPMKGHSHVYWYRQLPEEGLKFMVYLQKENIIDESGMPKERFSAEFPKEGPSILRIQQVVRGDSAAYFCASSLESYDGDYEQYFGPGTRLTVT.

This chain connects TRBV18 to TRBJ1-4; 8 bases fit TRBD1. The CDR3 spans 15 residues. Germline CDR1 KGHSH, CDR2 LQKENI. With 8 bases clipped from V and 7 bases from J, the junction kept 12 bases outside the gene matches. The CDR3 DNA follows: TGTGCCAGCGCTACCTCCGGGACAGGCGGTGAAAAACTGTTTTTT. It yields the protein CASATSGTGGEKLFF.

This rearrangement joins TRBV4-1 to TRBJ1-4; D is ambiguous. Trimming shortened V by 5 bases and J by 4 bases, and 14 bases separated the two germline ends. The germline V gene encodes CDR1 MGHRA and CDR2 YSYEKL. CDR3 length: 15 amino acids. The CDR3 spells CASSVGGSGNEKLFF. CDR3 DNA sequence: TGCGCCAGCAGCGTGGGCGGGTCGGGTAATGAAAAACTGTTTTTT.

J is TRBJ2-5 and V is TRBV5-1, with 10 bases aligning to TRBD2. Germline assignment: CDR1 SGHRS and CDR2 YFSETQ. The ends lost 0 bases at V and 6 bases at J; junction bases unmatched: 5. The CDR3 extends over 15 amino acids. This CDR3 reads CASSLASGGEQTQYF. CDR3 bases: TGCGCCAGCAGCTTGGCGAGCGGGGGGGAGCAGACCCAGTACTTC.

This rearrangement joins TRBV6-5 to TRBJ1-2; no definite D call. V was trimmed by 3 bases and J by 0 bases, leaving 8 bases between them. The CDR3 runs to 14 residues. Germline V gives CDR1 MNHEY, CDR2 SVGAGI. In nucleotides, the CDR3 is TGTGCCAGCAGTTATAACACCGCTAACTATGGCTACACCTTC. Amino acid sequence: CASSYNTANYGYTF.

The V and J genes are TRBV28 and TRBJ1-2; D is possibly TRBD1 (6 bases). CDR3 size: 15 residues. Trimming cost V 2 bases and J 5 bases, with 15 bases left between them. The germline V gene encodes CDR1 MDHEN and CDR2 SYDVKM. DNA of the CDR3: TGTGCCAGCAGTTTAAGTCGGGGCCAGGGGTATGGCTACACCTTC. This sequence encodes CASSLSRGQGYGYTF.

The genes are TRBV29-1 and TRBJ2-6; weak D call: TRBD2 (6 bases). The CDR3 spans 15 residues. Between the trimmed V and J ends, which lost 1 base and 3 bases, there was a span of 10 bases. The germline CDR1 and CDR2 sequences are SQVTM and ANQGSEA. The CDR3, as DNA: TGCAGCGTTGAAGTCCCCGGGGGTGGGGCCAACGTCCTGACTTTC. Translated: CSVEVPGGGANVLTF. Looking up the rest from reference TRBV29-1 and TRBJ2-6 gives the full variable domain: SAVISQKPSRDICQRGTSLTIQCQVDSQVTMMFWYRQQPGQSLTLIATANQGSEATYESGFVIDKFPISRPNLTFSTLTVSNMSPEDSSIYLCSVEVPGGGANVLTFGAGSRLTVL.

The genes are TRBV12-3 or TRBV12-4 and TRBJ2-2, with TRBD2 identical over 7 bases. With 8 bases clipped from V and 6 bases from J, the junction kept 6 bases outside the gene matches. The CDR3 is 13 residues long. The CDR3 DNA reads TGTGCCAGCCACCCGGGGGGTCCCGGGGAGCTGTTTTTT. Translation gives CASHPGGPGELFF.

The V and J genes are TRBV11-2 and TRBJ2-3, with 7 nucleotides matching TRBD1. Germline CDR1 is SGHAT and CDR2 is FQNNGV. This CDR3 is built from 14 residues. V dropped 5 bases and J dropped 0; count of bases not matched to a gene: 2. CDR3 region: CASSQDRSTDTQYF. In DNA form, the CDR3 reads TGTGCCAGCAGCCAGGACAGGAGCACAGATACGCAGTATTTT.

This rearrangement joins TRBV4-1 to TRBJ1-2; D is possibly TRBD1 (5 bases). The V end lost 0 bases, the J end lost 3 bases, and 11 bases lay between the germline ends. There are 15 residues in the CDR3. Germline CDR1 MGHRA, CDR2 YSYEKL. CDR3 DNA: TGCGCCAGCAGCCAAGATCAGGGCAGGGACTATGGCTACACCTTC. It translates to CASSQDQGRDYGYTF.

J is TRBJ1-2 and V is TRBV5-5; D call uncertain. Looked up from germline, CDR1 is SGHKS and CDR2 is YYEKEE (reference sequence). V lost 4 bases to trimming and J lost 1 base, with 8 bases between them. The CDR3 loop spans 13 amino acids. CDR3 loop: CASSRENNYGYTF. CDR3 nucleotides: TGTGCCAGCAGCCGGGAGAATAACTATGGCTACACCTTC. Using reference TRBV5-5 and TRBJ1-2 for the parts outside the CDR3, the full variable domain is DAGVTQSPTHLIKTRGQQVTLRCSPISGHKSVSWYQQVLGQGPQFIFQYYEKEERGRGNFPDRFSARQFPNYSSELNVNALLLGDSALYLCASSRENNYGYTFGSGTRLTVV.

The table lists this clone with many counts. This rearrangement joins TRBV7-2 to TRBJ1-6; D gene unclear. Germline loops: CDR1 SGHTA, CDR2 FQGNSA. V was pared by 1 base and J by 6 bases, with 7 bases between. This CDR3 has 14 amino acids. In DNA, the CDR3 is TGTGCCAGCAGCTTAGTCGTACTTAATTCACCCCTCCACTTT. Amino acids: CASSLVVLNSPLHF.

In the case of this clone: One junction end does not reproduce the germline sequence, and a read error may be involved. The gene calls are TRBV30 and TRBJ2-1; D tentatively reads TRBD1 or TRBD2 (7 bases each). Looked up from germline, CDR1 is GTSNPN and CDR2 is SVGIG (reference sequence). This CDR3 has 12 amino acids. The CDR3 region is CAGRQGGNEQFF. The CDR3 bases are TGTGCCGGGAGACAGGGAGGGAATGAGCAGTTCTTC.

This chain links TRBV11-1 with TRBJ2-1; 12 bases are a match to TRBD2. Germline assignment: CDR1 SGHAT and CDR2 FQDESV (reference sequence). The CDR3 extends over 16 amino acids. V lost 5 bases, J lost 2 bases, and 4 bases stayed unmatched. The CDR3 region has the DNA TGTGCCAGCAGCCCTAGCGGGGGGGGTACCTACAATGAGCAGTTCTTC. It encodes CASSPSGGGTYNEQFF.

This clone was detected once. This rearrangement joins TRBV2 to TRBJ2-7, with 9 nucleotides matching TRBD1. Germline CDR1 SNHLY, CDR2 FYNNEI. The V segment lost 7 bases and the J segment 2 bases; nucleotides outside the gene matches: 9. The CDR3 is 15 amino acids. In DNA, the CDR3 is TGTGCCAGCACTCAGTGGACAGGGGTAACCTACGAGCAGTACTTC. Translation: CASTQWTGVTYEQYF.

This chain connects TRBV5-1 to TRBJ2-7; the D gene is possibly TRBD2 (7 bases). V gave up 4 bases and J gave up 2 bases, with 19 bases separating them. The V gene's germline CDR1 is SGHRS and CDR2 YFSETQ. The CDR3 is 16 amino acids. The CDR3 coding sequence is TGCGCCAGCAGCAAAAGCGGGACACAAAATCCCTACGAGCAGTACTTC. This encodes CASSKSGTQNPYEQYF.

The table lists this clone with many counts. The rearrangement links TRBV25-1 to TRBJ2-1; 7 bases map to TRBD2. CDR1 MGHDK and CDR2 SYGVNS come from the germline V gene. With V trimmed by 5 bases and J by 2 bases, 12 bases remained unmatched. This CDR3 contains 17 residues. CDR3 in DNA: TGTGCCAGCAGTCCCCCGCGGGGGTTGAGAACCTACAATGAGCAGTTCTTC. Translated, it gives CASSPPRGLRTYNEQFF. Together with reference TRBV25-1 and TRBJ2-1, the CDR3 gives the full variable domain: EADIYQTPRYLVIGTGKKITLECSQTMGHDKMYWYQQDPGMELHLIHYSYGVNSTEKGDLSSESTVSRIRTEHFPLTLESARPSHTSQYLCASSPPRGLRTYNEQFFGPGTRLTVL.

The chain has TRBV5-6 and TRBJ2-5, with a tentative D call TRBD1 (5 bases). Trimming cost V 4 bases and J 5 bases, with 18 bases left between them. The CDR3 is 15 residues long. Germline CDR1 SGHDT, CDR2 YYEEEE. Written as DNA, the CDR3 is TGTGCCAGCAGCCCCCGCACACTTAAGGGGGAGACCCAGTACTTC. It codes for CASSPRTLKGETQYF. Variable domain in full (rest from reference TRBV5-6 and TRBJ2-5): DAGVTQSPTHLIKTRGQQVTLRCSPKSGHDTVSWYQQALGQGPQFIFQYYEEEERQRGNFPDRFSGHQFPNYSSELNVNALLLGDSALYLCASSPRTLKGETQYFGPGTRLLVL.

The V call is TRBV28, the J call TRBJ1-2; 8 bases are a match to TRBD1. The trim removed 3 bases at V and 0 bases at J, leaving 9 bases unmatched. The CDR3 contains 17 residues. Germline lookup yields CDR1 MDHEN and CDR2 SYDVKM. CDR3 region: CASSLYGQGKPNYGYTF. CDR3 nucleotides: TGTGCCAGCAGTTTGTACGGACAGGGAAAACCTAACTATGGCTACACCTTC.

This clone has just a few counts. The rearrangement joins TRBV12-3 or TRBV12-4 to TRBJ2-1, with 7 bases matching TRBD2. This CDR3 has 12 residues. The junction had 2 bases not matched to a gene; V was cut back by 5 bases and J by 7 bases. The CDR3 spells CASSGTINEQFF. As DNA, the CDR3 is TGTGCCAGCAGTGGGACTATTAATGAGCAGTTCTTC.

The chain is built from TRBV2 and TRBJ2-2, with D maybe TRBD2 (6 bases). With 8 bases removed from V and 7 bases from J, the gap between germline ends came to 17 bases. There are 14 residues in the CDR3. The V gene's germline CDR1 is SNHLY and CDR2 FYNNEI. The CDR3, as DNA: TGTGCCAGCGGACGGGGACTGGGGGGCGGGGAGCTGTTTTTT. Amino acid sequence: CASGRGLGGGELFF.

The rearrangement links TRBV12-1 to TRBJ2-1; no check of the table's D call, TRBD1, against the DNA was made. TRBV12-1 is termed a pseudogene. CDR3 size: 13 residues. CDR3 loop: CASSFVRGNEQFF. The DNA for the CDR3 is TGTGCCAGCAGCTTTGTAAGGGGGAATGAGCAGTTCTTC.